This T cell receptor beta chain derives from a study of glioma-infiltrating T cells after dendritic cell vaccination. Study outcomes and limitations: Complete blood and tumor specimen sets were limited to few patients.

The immunoSEQ assay amplified TCRB CDR3 from up to roughly 2 ug DNA. Amplification used 60 V beta primers and 13 J beta primers. Only in-frame clones appear in the TCRdb table, and some are missing; sequencing was by immunoSEQ multiplex PCR. The sample lists 30,000 to 40,000 clones, around 80% seen once, with under 10% in the top ten. Note on this clone: Its antigen is unknown.

Germline CDR1 is SGHNT and CDR2 is YENEEA. This CDR3 is 15 amino acids long. Trimming removed 0 bases at V and 2 bases at J, with 8 bases between. The receptor's source is a human donor with glioblastoma. This sample comprised blood, obtained before dendritic cell vaccination. This chain uses TRBV11-3 with TRBJ2-4; a weak D match, TRBD2 (6 bases). CDR3 DNA: TGTGCCAGCAGCTTAGAACGGGGGACCAAAAACATTCAGTACTTC. This translates into CASSLERGTKNIQYF.